This is a list of T cell receptor beta chains from one sample in a study of tumor and adjacent non-tumor tissue in lung cancer. MiXCR, run by TCRdb on the multiplex PCR reads, gives a single entry per CDR3 protein. This table holds some 51,000 distinct CDR3 sequences, 64% found once. Sequenced input: distant non-tumor lung tissue. These receptors originate from a woman between 65 and 79 years old with non-small cell lung cancer. Both conserved end residues are part of each CDR3. The D gene is left open where the match is weak. Size tells how often a clone was seen (once, few, many) or the class of an expanded clone, and some rows leave it out.

>TRBD2|TRBJ2-1|.|TRBV6-1|15
CANSGLAGSYNGQFF
TGTGCTAACAGTGGCCTAGCGGGCTCCTACAATGGGCAGTTCTTC
>.|TRBJ2-1|.|TRBV20-1|13
CSALPLMLDAQFF
TGCAGTGCCCTACCCCTTATGCTGGATGCGCAGTTCTTC
>.|TRBJ1-6|many|TRBV6-6|15
CASSYNGGTNSPLHF
TGTGCCAGCAGTTACAATGGGGGGACGAATTCACCCCTCCACTTT
>TRBD1|TRBJ1-2|.|TRBV5-5|15
CASSRGTVDDYGYTF
TGTGCCAGCAGCCGTGGGACAGTGGATGATTATGGCTACACCTTC
>TRBD2|TRBJ2-1|many|TRBV5-5|15
CASSFSLAGANEQFF
TGTGCCAGCAGCTTCAGCCTAGCGGGAGCAAATGAGCAGTTCTTC
>TRBD2|TRBJ2-5|.|TRBV11-2|16
CASNRGGLAGEETQYF
TGTGCCAGCAACAGGGGGGGACTAGCGGGAGAAGAGACCCAGTACTTC
>.|TRBJ2-5|many|TRBV6-1|14
CASSEDGIRETQYF
TGTGCCAGCAGTGAAGATGGGATTCGGGAGACCCAGTACTTC
>.|TRBJ2-5|many|TRBV7-9|15
CASSLARRHQETQYF
TGTGCCAGCAGCTTAGCTCGGAGGCACCAAGAGACCCAGTACTTC
>.|TRBJ2-3|.|TRBV2|14
CASIGQPSTDTQYF
TGTGCCAGCATTGGACAACCATCCACAGATACGCAGTATTTT
>TRBD1|TRBJ2-7|many|TRBV4-1|16
CASSQGGDRGSYEQYF
TGCGCCAGCAGCCAAGGCGGGGACAGGGGGAGCTACGAGCAGTACTTC